This T cell receptor beta chain emerged from a study of lymphopenia after photon versus proton radiotherapy (dated by TCRdb to about 2019). About the investigation overall: The study compared the immunological effects of photon versus proton radiation therapy in patients with gastrointestinal tumors who developed high-grade lymphopenia. A cohort of approximately 20 patients with gastrointestinal tumors who received either photon or proton therapy and subsequently developed lymphopenia was included. The goal of the study was to describe how the two radiation modalities differ in their effects on the immune system.

A note on this clone: Its antigen remains undetermined. Nothing much larger sits one base from this clone, and base qualities are not available.

Receptor amplification or capture employed the immunoSEQ multiplex PCR assay. T cell repertoires were profiled with deep sequencing of rearranged TCR beta loci together with multiparametric flow cytometry. Sourced from immuneACCESS, this table was stored by TCRdb with only in-frame sequences that have V and J called. A share of the clones is absent; for the studies checked, an unresolved V gene accounts for under half, and the remainder has no known explanation. For this sample the table gives some 30,000 clones, of which 90% were detected only once. The ten largest clonotypes hold approximately 6.2% of the sample. According to the germline V gene, CDR1 reads SGHRS and CDR2 reads YFSETQ. Trimming takes 4 bases from V and 0 bases from J, and the germline ends sit 11 bases apart. The CDR3 measures 14 amino acids from cysteine to phenylalanine. Only the CDR3 part of the read is kept: 42 bases, read in frame from the first base.

Results and caveats for the whole study, not just this receptor: Across the cohort, an inverse correlation was found between a larger post-nadir drop in TCR diversity and overall survival time among patients who died. After the lymphocyte count nadir, repertoires from photon-treated patients showed oligoclonal expansion, particularly of CD8+ Temra cells, and this expansion drove the decline in diversity. During treatment, patients who received photon therapy lost naive T cells and TCR diversity and gained effector/memory populations, whereas patients who received proton therapy remained relatively stable. The survival association was assessed only in patients who died, and the authors presented better survival with proton therapy as a possibility rather than a demonstrated result.

Sequences were derived from peripheral blood, sampled from a patient treated with photon-based radiotherapy. This receptor was identified in a woman in her fifties or sixties with pancreatic cancer. The rearrangement joined TRBV5-1 to TRBJ2-7, with no D gene named confidently. The DNA is TGCGCCAGCAGCGGCTACACGAGCTCCTACGAGCAGTACTTC. This encodes CASSGYTSSYEQYF.